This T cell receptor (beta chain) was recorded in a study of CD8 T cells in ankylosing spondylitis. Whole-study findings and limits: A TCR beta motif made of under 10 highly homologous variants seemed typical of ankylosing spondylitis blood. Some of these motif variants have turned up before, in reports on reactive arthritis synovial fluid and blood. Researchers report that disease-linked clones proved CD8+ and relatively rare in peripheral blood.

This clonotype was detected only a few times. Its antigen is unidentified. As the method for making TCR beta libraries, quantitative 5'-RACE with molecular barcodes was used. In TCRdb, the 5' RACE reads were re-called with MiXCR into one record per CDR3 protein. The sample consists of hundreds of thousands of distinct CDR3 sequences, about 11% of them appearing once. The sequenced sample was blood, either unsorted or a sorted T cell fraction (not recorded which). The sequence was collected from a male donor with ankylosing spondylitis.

The CDR3 DNA reads TGTGCCAGCAGTAGCGAGGAAAACACCGGGGAGCTGTTTTTT. Amino acids: CASSSEENTGELFF. The chain couples TRBV6-4 to TRBJ2-2; unclear D gene. The V and J ends lost 5 bases and 2 bases respectively, with 9 bases between them. The germline gives CDR1 MRHNA, CDR2 SNTAGT. This CDR3 has 14 residues.